This T cell receptor (beta chain) was sequenced in a study of identical twins. The V end lost 4 bases, the J end lost 7 bases, and 17 bases lay between the germline ends. The germline gives CDR1 SGHTA, CDR2 FQGNSA. The CDR3 totals 15 residues. TCRdb called the 5' RACE reads again in MiXCR, with one record for every CDR3 protein. This table holds some 500,000 distinct CDR3 sequences, roughly a fifth found once. The sample was also reused in another study, on T cells expressing NK-cell markers.

The rearrangement uses TRBV7-2 and TRBJ2-1, with D possibly TRBD2 on 6 matching bases. Sequenced material: CD4+ T cells sorted from blood. The TCR sequence derives from a woman aged 18-29 years in good health. As DNA, the CDR3 is TGTGCCAGCAGCTCCCAACGGAGGGTCGAAAATGAGCAGTTCTTC. Its protein product is CASSSQRRVENEQFF.